A selection of T cell receptor beta chains follows, all from one sample in a study of blood T cells in healthy people across ages. Each CDR3 protein gets one entry after TCRdb re-called the 5' RACE reads with MiXCR. In the table there are around 1.5 million distinct CDR3 sequences, almost 60% of which are singletons. The source material was blood. The receptors stem from a man younger than 35 in good health. Each CDR3 is given with its conserved first and last residue. A clone size is listed for some rows: how often the clone was seen (once, few, many), or a class if it is expanded.

v_call clone_size cdr3_aa
TRBV29-1 few CSVETDTNYGYTF
TRBV25-1 once CASSVQDGGTDTQYF
TRBV2 NA CASSEERNTDTQYF
TRBV20-1 NA CSAYDRGSYEQYF
TRBV10-3 NA CAISEGNRYEQYF
TRBV7-9 NA CASSRDRGRLYEQYF
TRBV10-3 NA CAISKSGTSGGASTGELFF
TRBV4-3 NA CASSQYAGTGGGYTF
TRBV20-1 few CSALEGPGGQETQYF
TRBV25-1 NA CASSDPFPRTGSYEQYF
TRBV5-1 NA CASRSVGQGHNEQFF
TRBV4-1 NA CASSQERASVYNELFF
TRBV7-2 NA CASSLVSRATDTQYF
TRBV29-1 NA CSVGPTEAFF
TRBV7-2 NA CASSLAPRPDTQYF
TRBV11-2 NA CASSPPSGTYNEQFF
TRBV2 NA CASSEAFRTAQETQYF
TRBV7-2 few CASSLALGGPPYEQYF
TRBV10-2 NA CASSEMGQIKIEQYF
TRBV29-1 NA CSVGDSPNEKLFF
TRBV4-2 NA CASKAGDGNNEQFF
TRBV7-8 NA CASRPDRVSNSPLHF
TRBV7-9 few CASSSPTGATFRDREDTQYF
TRBV6-1 once CASTTNEAFF
TRBV4-3 NA CASSQVGASYYQYF
TRBV5-1 NA CASSRDSGEYGYTF
TRBV27 NA CASSLSAASYNEQFF